This is a list of T cell receptor beta chains from one sample in a study of CD8 T cells in Susac syndrome. TCRdb reprocessed the immunoSEQ multiplex PCR reads with MiXCR, giving one entry per CDR3 protein. The table has some 300,000 distinct CDR3 sequences, around 91% seen once. Sequences were obtained from CD8+ T cells from PBMCs. These receptors all stem from a human donor with multiple sclerosis. Both conserved end residues are part of each CDR3. The D gene is left open where the match is weak. A row's size may be missing; if present it is once, few, many or a size class.

TRBJ2-6,TRBV6-1,NA,17,TRBD1,TGTGCCAGCAGTGAAGAAGTTACAGGGGCCGGGGCCAACGTCCTGACTTTC,CASSEEVTGAGANVLTF
TRBJ2-7,TRBV3-1,NA,16,NA,TGTGCCAGCAGCCAAGAAGGTCTTACACGTACCTACGAGCAGTACTTC,CASSQEGLTRTYEQYF
TRBJ2-2,TRBV19,once,14,TRBD1,TGTGCCAGTATGACAGGGGTGAACACCGGGGAGCTGTTTTTT,CASMTGVNTGELFF
TRBJ2-4,TRBV11-2,NA,16,TRBD1,TGTGCCAGCAGCTTAGCCCCGGGACAGGGTATGGACATTCAGTACTTC,CASSLAPGQGMDIQYF
TRBJ2-1,TRBV29-1,NA,13,TRBD1,TGCAGCGGCAGGGACAGCGGATACAATGAGCAGTTCTTC,CSGRDSGYNEQFF
TRBJ1-6,TRBV5-4,NA,13,NA,TGTGCCAGCAGTTTGGGGGATCAGACACCCCTCCACTTT,CASSLGDQTPLHF
TRBJ1-1,TRBV6-5,once,13,NA,TGTGCCAGCAGTTACTCGAAAGTCACTGAAGCTTTCTTT,CASSYSKVTEAFF
TRBJ2-7,TRBV2,NA,15,TRBD2,TGTGCCAGCAGTGAAATGTCTAGCGGCACCTACGAGCAGTACTTC,CASSEMSSGTYEQYF
TRBJ1-2,TRBV7-9,NA,11,NA,TGTGCCACCCGGGACGGCGCTGGCTACACCTTC,CATRDGAGYTF
TRBJ2-7,TRBV5-1,NA,17,NA,TGCGCCAGCAGCTTGGACAGCTCACCCATCCCATTCTACGAGCAGTACTTC,CASSLDSSPIPFYEQYF
TRBJ2-1,TRBV9,NA,11,NA,TGTGCCAGCAGCGTAAGCAATGAGCAGTTCTTC,CASSVSNEQFF
TRBJ2-5,TRBV12-3/TRBV12-4,NA,16,TRBD2,TGTGCCAGCAGTCCCCGGGGAGGGAGCATGGGAGAGACCCAGTACTTC,CASSPRGGSMGETQYF